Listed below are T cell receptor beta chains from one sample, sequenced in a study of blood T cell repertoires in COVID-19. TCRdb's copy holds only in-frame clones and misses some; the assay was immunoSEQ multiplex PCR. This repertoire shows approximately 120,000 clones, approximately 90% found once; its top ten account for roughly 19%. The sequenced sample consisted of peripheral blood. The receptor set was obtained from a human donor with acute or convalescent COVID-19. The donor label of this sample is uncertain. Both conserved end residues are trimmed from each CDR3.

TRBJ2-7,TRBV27,ASRASGSYEQY
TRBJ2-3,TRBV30,AWSVLSGSDTQY
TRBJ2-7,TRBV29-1,SAVSGQGAEYEQY
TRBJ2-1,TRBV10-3,AISESLLANEQF
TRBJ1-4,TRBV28,ASSLPGTGFKALF
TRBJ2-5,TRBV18,ASSPPRQGVYQETQY
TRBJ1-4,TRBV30,AWGPTYRERKEKLF
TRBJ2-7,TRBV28,ASTTYPGAGDTYEQY
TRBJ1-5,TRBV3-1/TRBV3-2,ASSSDSQPQH
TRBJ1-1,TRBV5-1,ASSLPGLRQAF
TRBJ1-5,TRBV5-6,ASSRRGTVNQPQH
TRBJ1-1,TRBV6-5,ASSRGTNTEAF
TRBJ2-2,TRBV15,ATSREGQGAKTGELF
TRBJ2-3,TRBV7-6,ASSLTGGPTDTQY
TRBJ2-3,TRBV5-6,ASSAQGGSDTQY
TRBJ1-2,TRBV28,ASSFPTSLGYGYT
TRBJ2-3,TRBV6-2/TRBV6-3,ASSSPRGKAESTDTQY
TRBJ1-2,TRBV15,ATSQTDRAEGYT
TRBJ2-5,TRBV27,ASSSWTSGSQETQY
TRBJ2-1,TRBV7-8,ASSQTRSLYNEQF
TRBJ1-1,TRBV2,ASKGGYTEAF
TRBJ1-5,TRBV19,ASTPGLNQPQH
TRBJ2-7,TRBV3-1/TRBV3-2,ASSQDFRTSSYEQY
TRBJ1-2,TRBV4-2,ASSQAPDSYYGYT
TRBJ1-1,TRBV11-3,ASSFQGGTEAF
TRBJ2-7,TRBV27,ASSLSPLGQGTDYEQY
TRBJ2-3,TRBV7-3,ASSLGVRDTQY
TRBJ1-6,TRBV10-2,ASRGNEYRGPLH
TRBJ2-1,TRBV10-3,AISDILESSYNEQF
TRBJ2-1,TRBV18,ASSPGALQDNEQF
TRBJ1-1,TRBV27,ASRSDRLFSEAF